This T cell receptor (beta chain) was sequenced during a study of draining lymph node invasion in breast cancer (dated by TCRdb to about 2020). General notes on the study: Nodal metastasis was diagnosed by histology and cytokeratin immunohistochemistry and confirmed by EpCAM/CD45 flow cytometry. In a separate targeted assay, sorted memory regulatory T cells and memory conventional CD4 T cells were compared across breast cancer tissues by bulk TCR-beta CDR3 sequencing. Matched non-invaded and tumor-invaded tumor-draining lymph nodes plus the primary tumor were contributed by each patient, with both Treg and Tconv subsets profiled. Lymph nodes from several patients were covered by the separate targeted TCR sequencing, and for three of those patients the primary tumors were sequenced as well.

What the work shows at the level of the full study, not this receptor alone: Shared TCRs between Treg and Tconv subsets were considered suggestive but not proof of common clonal origin. The data could not resolve whether Treg conversion took place in a given organ or whether converted Tregs recirculated between nodes and tumor. Some clones from the top 100 tumor clones were found in both invaded and non-invaded nodes, which suggests recirculation between the tumor and the draining nodes. The tumor top-100 clone tracking analysis could be carried out in only a couple of patients. In the targeted TCR-seq data, Tregs appeared to be more clonally expanded than Tconvs in all tissues, and lower diversity was found for both subsets in tumor than in lymph nodes. Roughly 13-22% of Treg TCRs were shared with Tconvs per tissue, interpreted as suggesting peripheral Treg induction.

Memory conventional CD4 T cells were isolated by sorting for CD4+ CD45RA- CD25- cells. Tumor-draining lymph nodes were classified as non-invaded or invaded according to absence or presence of metastatic tumor cells. Before staining and sorting, T cells were pre-enriched using a Miltenyi Pan T Cell isolation kit. Immunohistochemistry for estrogen receptor, progesterone receptor, HER2 and Ki-67 was used to characterize primary tumors. Within a few hours after surgery, fresh surgical tissue was processed by cutting the tissue into small fragments. The tissue fragments were digested enzymatically for 15 to 20 minutes with Liberase TL plus DNase and were then passed through a 40-micrometer strainer. After DAPI live/dead staining, cells were sorted on a BD FACS Aria II at 98-99% purity. The sorted cells were lysed in TCL buffer, and a Norgen Single Cell RNA purification kit, including DNase treatment, was used to purify the RNA.

The cysteine opens and the phenylalanine closes a CDR3 of 8 amino acids. Just the 24-base CDR3 DNA is kept, in frame starting at base 1. The germline ends are 9 bases apart after V is trimmed by 11 bases and J by 11 bases. CDR1 and CDR2 are read off the germline V gene as ENHRY and SYGVKD. For this clonotype: What antigen it recognizes has not been identified. Base qualities are not recorded, but no much larger clone differs from it by a single base.

The library was built by means of bulk RNA-seq. The instrument was an Illumina HiSeq 2500. Regarding the original processing steps: CDR3 sequences in the separate targeted TCR-seq dataset were extracted from raw reads and quantified using MiXCR version 2.1.5 with default parameters. TCR-beta clones in the separate targeted TCR-seq dataset were defined according to the combination of V gene, J gene and CDR3 sequence. In the separate targeted TCR-seq dataset, clones with fewer than three counts were first removed, after which only the 90% most strongly expressed clones per sample were kept. For each tissue in the separate targeted TCR-seq dataset, Treg-Tconv overlap was calculated by dividing the number of shared clones by the total number of Treg clones and multiplying by 100. TCRdb's own reprocessing of the public reads used fastp at Q25 and MiXCR and kept productive beta chains. Every entry covers one CDR3 protein and lists the most common genes and DNA from its rows. It is TCRdb's table, rather than the study itself, that gives the V and J calls and clone size. A total of around 3,000 distinct CDR3 sequences appear in this sample, around 80% of them only once. Clones ranked in the top ten supply about a tenth of the sample.

This chain is built from TRBV10-3 and TRBJ1-2, with the D gene call left open. The sequenced material came from sorted memory CD4+ effector T cells from a lymph node. Interpreted using the paper, the cell subset or site label stands for: CD45RA-negative sorted CD4+ T cells (memory Tconv or effector/memory Treg). This clonotype originated in a female donor with luminal breast cancer. The DNA sequence is TGTGCCCCATGTGGGTACACCTTC. It translates as CAPCGYTF.